The entry below gives a single T cell receptor beta chain sequence along with its context. The antigen is not known. The sample belongs to a study of T cell responses to AZD1222 COVID-19 vaccine. Findings of the study overall: White British ancestry dominated among donors, who included more females, and clonal diversity was possibly underestimated.

Germline V CDR1 and CDR2: SGDLS, YYNGEE. The CDR3 runs to 14 residues. V lost 7 bases, J lost 7 bases, and 15 bases lay in between. The protocol was immunoSEQ multiplex PCR, while the TCRdb copy is restricted to in-frame clones and leaves out a portion. The sample contains approximately 70,000 clones, about three quarters of which appear only once. The sequencing here drew on peripheral blood, taken 28 days after the second AZD1222 dose. The TCR comes from an adult who received the AZD1222 COVID-19 vaccine. This sequence joins TRBV9 and TRBJ1-6; D is uncertain. The CDR3 is CASSLDGLNSPLHF. CDR3 sequence (DNA): TGTGCCAGCTCTTTGGACGGCCTGAATTCACCCCTCCACTTT. The full variable domain, in which reference TRBV9 and TRBJ1-6 provide the parts outside the CDR3, is DSGVTQTPKHLITATGQRVTLRCSPRSGDLSVYWYQQSLDQGLQFLIQYYNGEERAKGNILERFSAQQFPDLHSELNLSSLELGDSALYFCASSLDGLNSPLHFGNGTRLTVT.